This entry is about one T cell receptor beta chain. This receptor's antigen is unknown. No clone much larger than this one lies a single base away; base qualities are absent. The method behind the library was the immunoSEQ multiplex PCR assay. Rearranged TCR beta chain sequences were amplified with the hsTCRB Kit following the manufacturer's protocol. TCRB libraries were sequenced on an Illumina MiSeq. The paper's processing steps were these. The proprietary platform of the kit vendor was used for demultiplexing, trimming and gene mapping. TCRdb mirrors the immuneACCESS table, restricted to in-frame sequences. Some clones are absent from its copies; in checked studies, under half trace to an unresolved V gene, and the reason for the others is unknown. V and J calls plus clone size are reproduced from that table; the DNA served to infer D and trimming. This sample comprises about 40,000 clones, 65% to 85% of them detected only once. The ten largest clones represent roughly 2% of the sample.

This record belongs to a study of a mutant IDH1 vaccine in newly diagnosed glioma (dated by TCRdb to about 2021). About the full investigation: Patients were given eight vaccinations, in weeks 1, 3, 5, 7, 11, 15, 19 and 23, which matched visits V03 through V10. Vaccination began 4-6 weeks after radiotherapy alone, or alongside temozolomide cycles in the chemotherapy-containing groups. Before enrollment, most patients had been given radiochemotherapy with temozolomide as standard therapy, while the rest had received either radiotherapy alone or temozolomide alone. Peripheral blood samples were drawn at six visits, namely V03 (baseline), V05, V07, V10, V12 and V13. The approximately 32 treated patients were approximately 62% male and around 40% female, with a mean age of approximately 40 years. Longitudinal TCRB deep sequencing was performed for approximately 24 treated patients wherever samples were available for exploratory analyses.

The time point label, read with the paper, signifies: week 11, during vaccination. A 20-mer mutant IDH1 peptide at 300 micrograms in Montanide made up each vaccine dose, which was injected subcutaneously together with topical imiquimod. Newly diagnosed WHO grade 3 or 4 IDH1-mutant astrocytomas showing loss of nuclear ATRX were present in the donors. The samples were drawn from NOA16, a multicentre, single-arm, open-label phase I trial in Germany that tested a mutant IDH1 peptide vaccine in humans for the first time. Genomic DNA for TCRB sequencing was isolated from EDTA blood with the DNeasy Blood and Tissue Kit. What the work shows at the level of the full study, not this receptor alone: No apparent relationship was observed between pseudoprogression and alterations in the top peripheral T cell clonotypes detected by TCRB sequencing. Across multiple MHC alleles, vaccine-induced immune responses were seen in 90% to 95% of patients. PBMC samples for TCRB deep sequencing were selected based on availability. According to the authors, sample limitations meant that analyses of patient blood samples could not be reproduced.

From V the trimming removes 5 bases and from J it removes 2 bases, while the gene matches leave 6 bases of the junction unaccounted for. From its cysteine to its phenylalanine, the CDR3 spans 14 amino acids. Only the CDR3 region is kept as DNA, spanning 42 bases read in frame from base 1. From a lookup of the germline V gene, CDR1 and CDR2 are SQVTM and ANQGSEA. The sample consisted of PBMCs, taken from a glioma patient whose treatment included an IDH1 peptide vaccine. This TCR was sampled from a man aged 40-55 years with glioma. The chain is encoded by TRBV29-1 joined to TRBJ1-2; 9 bases in the middle match TRBD1. The CDR3 region: CSVQTGGGNYGYTF. The nucleotide sequence is TGCAGCGTTCAAACAGGGGGCGGGAACTATGGCTACACCTTC.